This T cell receptor (beta chain) is drawn from a study of CD8 T cells in ankylosing spondylitis. Study-level findings and limits: Peripheral blood held disease-linked clones only at relatively low frequency, and these were CD8+. The authors reported significant enrichment of disease-linked clones in matched ankylosing spondylitis synovial fluid. Ankylosing spondylitis blood appeared to carry a characteristic TCR beta motif of roughly eight highly homologous variants.

The CDR3 runs to 17 residues. Germline-derived CDR1 and CDR2 are SGHRS and YFSETQ. V was pared by 0 bases and J by 4 bases, with 17 bases between. Quantitative barcoded 5'-RACE was used to prepare TCR beta libraries. Each CDR3 protein gets one entry after TCRdb re-called the 5' RACE reads with MiXCR. The sample contains roughly 280,000 distinct CDR3 sequences, 15% to 25% of which appear only once. This clonotype was counted only a few times. Its antigen is not known. The TCR was taken from a male donor with ankylosing spondylitis or in good health (not recorded which). The chain recombines TRBV5-1 with TRBJ1-3, with no clear D. Sequenced material: blood, either unsorted or a sorted T cell fraction (not recorded which). CDR3 loop: CASSLDLLGPSGNTIYF. CDR3 in DNA: TGCGCCAGCAGCTTGGATCTCCTAGGACCGTCCGGAAACACCATATATTTT. Combining the CDR3 with reference TRBV5-1 and TRBJ1-3 gives the whole variable domain KAGVTQTPRYLIKTRGQQVTLSCSPISGHRSVSWYQQTPGQGLQFLFEYFSETQRNKGNFPGRFSGRQFSNSRSEMNVSTLELGDSALYLCASSLDLLGPSGNTIYFGEGSWLTVV.